A selection of T cell receptor beta chains follows, all from one sample in a study of T cell responses to AZD1222 COVID-19 vaccine. This table comes from immunoSEQ multiplex PCR, and its TCRdb copy is limited to in-frame clones, with some not included. The sample consists of about 170,000 clones, approximately 92% of them appearing once. Sequences were derived from peripheral blood, sampled on day 0 of AZD1222 vaccination. Every receptor here comes from an adult in good health. Each CDR3 is given with its conserved first and last residue. D genes are given only for firm matches. The size of a clone is reported for some rows only, either as once, few or many, or as a class for expanded clones.

abundance	d_gene	v_gene	j_gene	CDR3nt	CDR3aa
NA	TRBD1	TRBV13	TRBJ2-1	TGTGCCAGCAGCAAGGGACAGCAGAGAATAAACAATGAGCAGTTCTTC	CASSKGQQRINNEQFF
NA	NA	TRBV4-3	TRBJ2-6	TGCGCCAGCAGCCAAGATGGTCGCTATACTGGGGCCAACGTCCTGACTTTC	CASSQDGRYTGANVLTF
NA	NA	TRBV7-6	TRBJ2-6	TGTGCCAGCAGCTTAGACCCGGCCGGGGCCAACGTCCTGACTTTC	CASSLDPAGANVLTF
NA	TRBD2	TRBV6-5	TRBJ2-4	TGTGCCAGCAGTTCCGATAGCGGGGGCTTGCGGAACATTCAGTACTTC	CASSSDSGGLRNIQYF
NA	NA	TRBV25-1	TRBJ2-2	TGTGCCAGCAGTGAATTGGGTTGGGCAGGAACTAACACCGGGGAGCTGTTTTTT	CASSELGWAGTNTGELFF
NA	TRBD1	TRBV3-1/TRBV3-2	TRBJ2-5	TGTGCCAGCAGCCAAGGGTTGGGAACAGGGGGGACCCAGTACTTC	CASSQGLGTGGTQYF
NA	TRBD2	TRBV19	TRBJ2-7	TGTGCCAGCAGGACTAGCGGGGGGGCCTACGAGCAGTACTTC	CASRTSGGAYEQYF
NA	NA	TRBV19	TRBJ1-5	TGTGCCAGTAGTCAGGGGAATCAGCCCCAGCATTTT	CASSQGNQPQHF
once	NA	TRBV10-3	TRBJ2-2	TGTGCCATCAGTCCCGAACTAACCGGGGAGCTGTTTTTT	CAISPELTGELFF
NA	NA	TRBV5-1	TRBJ1-2	TGCGCCAGCAGCTTGGCTCTGGATACCTATGGCTACACCTTC	CASSLALDTYGYTF
NA	NA	TRBV5-5	TRBJ1-4	TGTGCCAGCAGATCCCAGGGGAACCACCCCGGGGAAAAACTGTTTTTT	CASRSQGNHPGEKLFF
NA	TRBD1	TRBV27	TRBJ2-1	TGTGCCAGCAGTATATTCGGGACAGGGAATATCGCTGAGCAGTTCTTC	CASSIFGTGNIAEQFF
NA	NA	TRBV3-1/TRBV3-2	TRBJ2-7	TGTGCCAGCAGCCGACTAGACAGCTACGAGCAGTACTTC	CASSRLDSYEQYF
NA	NA	TRBV6-6	TRBJ2-2	TGTGCCAGCAGTTACGTTTTTTCGGACACCGGGGAGCTGTTTTTT	CASSYVFSDTGELFF
NA	NA	TRBV7-9	TRBJ1-1	TGTGCCAGCAGCTTAACACCCCCTGAAGCTTTCTTT	CASSLTPPEAFF
NA	TRBD1	TRBV5-5	TRBJ2-2	TGTGCCAGCAGCCCCACGACAGGGGGCGGCGGGGAGCTGTTTTTT	CASSPTTGGGGELFF
NA	NA	TRBV19	TRBJ2-5	TGTGCCAGTAGTATAGATCCTACTCAGGAAGAGACCCAGTACTTC	CASSIDPTQEETQYF
NA	NA	TRBV5-4	TRBJ1-3	TGTGCCAGCAGCTTGATTGGGGCAGGGGCGATCTCTGGAAACACCATATATTTT	CASSLIGAGAISGNTIYF
NA	NA	TRBV29-1	TRBJ1-5	TGCAGCGTCCAGGTTCGCAATCAGCCCCAGCATTTT	CSVQVRNQPQHF
NA	TRBD1	TRBV2	TRBJ2-7	TGTGCCAGCAGTGGGGACAGGGTTTTGTCCTACGAGCAGTACTTC	CASSGDRVLSYEQYF
once	TRBD1	TRBV20-1	TRBJ1-1	TGCAGTGCTAGTAGACAGGGTACGAACACTGAAGCTTTCTTT	CSASRQGTNTEAFF
NA	NA	TRBV9	TRBJ2-1	TGTGCCAGCAGCGTAGATCCGGGGACGTCTTACAATGAGCAGTTCTTC	CASSVDPGTSYNEQFF
NA	NA	TRBV5-5	TRBJ1-2	TGTGCCAGCAGCTGGGAAAGAAACAACTATGGCTACACCTTC	CASSWERNNYGYTF
NA	NA	TRBV6-5	TRBJ1-5	TGTGCCAGCAGGACACCCGGTAGCAATCAGCCCCAGCATTTT	CASRTPGSNQPQHF
NA	TRBD2	TRBV27	TRBJ2-1	TGTGCCAGCAGCAGGACTAGCAGCAATGAGCAGTTCTTC	CASSRTSSNEQFF
NA	TRBD1	TRBV19	TRBJ1-3	TGTGCCTCTCTTCCGGGACAGGGGTCTTCTGGAAACACCATATATTTT	CASLPGQGSSGNTIYF
NA	NA	TRBV4-2	TRBJ2-3	TGTGCCAGCAGCCAAATACCGACAGGCCGAAGCACAGATACGCAGTATTTT	CASSQIPTGRSTDTQYF
NA	NA	TRBV15	TRBJ2-7	TGTGCCACCAGCAGAGAAGATGCCACAGCCTACGAGCAGTACTTC	CATSREDATAYEQYF
few	TRBD1	TRBV7-2	TRBJ2-7	TGTGCCAGCAGCTTAAGGGACAGGGACTACGAGCAGTACTTC	CASSLRDRDYEQYF
NA	NA	TRBV27	TRBJ1-5	TGTGCCAGCAGTTTTGGCAGTACAACGCCCCAGCATTTT	CASSFGSTTPQHF
NA	NA	TRBV6-5	TRBJ2-6	TGTGCCAGCAGTCCAAGGGGCGCTGGGGCCAACGTCCTGACTTTC	CASSPRGAGANVLTF
NA	NA	TRBV18	TRBJ2-1	TGTGCCAGCTCCCCGACAGACTACAATGAGCAGTTCTTC	CASSPTDYNEQFF
NA	NA	TRBV5-1	TRBJ1-6	TGCGCCAGCACCGAGAGTCGAAATTCACCCCTCCACTTT	CASTESRNSPLHF
NA	NA	TRBV7-9	TRBJ2-6	TGTGCCAGCAGCTTAGTAGGTAGGATTTCTGGGGCCAACGTCCTGACTTTC	CASSLVGRISGANVLTF
NA	NA	TRBV30	TRBJ1-4	TGTGCCCGTGGGGAGGGGAGCGAAAAACTGTTTTTT	CARGEGSEKLFF
NA	NA	TRBV2	TRBJ2-3	TGTGCCAGCAGGACGACACGGGGGCGCCCCCCAGATACGCAGTATTTT	CASRTTRGRPPDTQYF
NA	NA	TRBV18	TRBJ2-7	TGTGCCAGCTCACCAGTAGCCGGGACCTATAACTACGAGCAGTACTTC	CASSPVAGTYNYEQYF
once	NA	TRBV27	TRBJ1-6	TGTGCCAGCCCGAGGGGGGCGGCCTATAATTCACCCCTCCACTTT	CASPRGAAYNSPLHF
NA	TRBD1	TRBV18	TRBJ2-7	TGTGCCAGCTCACCACCGGACAGGGTTACAAACGAGCAGTACTTC	CASSPPDRVTNEQYF
NA	NA	TRBV4-1	TRBJ1-2	TGCGCCAGCAGCCAAGGACGGCTAAAAAACGGACCTACCTATGGCTACACCTTC	CASSQGRLKNGPTYGYTF
NA	NA	TRBV23-1	TRBJ1-4	TGCGCCAGCAGTCAATCGGCACAGGGCCGGGAAAAACTGTTTTTT	CASSQSAQGREKLFF
NA	NA	TRBV15	TRBJ1-1	TGTGCCACCAGAGGGGAGGGCCCGAGTAACACTGAAGCTTTCTTT	CATRGEGPSNTEAFF
once	TRBD1	TRBV18	TRBJ2-7	TGTGCCAGCTCACCCGGACAGGGTACCTACGAGCAGTACTTC	CASSPGQGTYEQYF
NA	NA	TRBV3-1/TRBV3-2	TRBJ1-2	TGTGCCAGCAGCCTCGTCGGTGGCTACACCTTC	CASSLVGGYTF
NA	NA	TRBV5-6	TRBJ1-1	TGTGCCAGCAGTCGACTCGAATTGGGCGTGAACACTGAAGCTTTCTTT	CASSRLELGVNTEAFF
NA	NA	TRBV7-2	TRBJ2-7	TGTGCCAGCAGCGCCCCAGGGAACACCTACGAGCAGTACTTC	CASSAPGNTYEQYF
NA	TRBD1	TRBV5-1	TRBJ1-3	TGCGCCAGCAGCTTGTCTCCCCCGGGACAGGCTAACGGAAACACCATATATTTT	CASSLSPPGQANGNTIYF
NA	NA	TRBV6-2/TRBV6-3	TRBJ2-1	TGTGCCAGCAGTCTGGACAGCTCCTACAATGAGCAGTTCTTC	CASSLDSSYNEQFF